This TCR beta chain was identified during a study of T-cell memory formation after mild COVID-19. In TCRdb, the 5' RACE reads were re-called with MiXCR into one record per CDR3 protein. The sample includes about 390,000 distinct CDR3 sequences, roughly 15% of them seen just once. The V and J ends lost 8 bases and 4 bases, in that order; junction bases with no gene match: 17. The CDR3 has 18 residues. Germline CDR1 and CDR2: MNHEY and SVGEGT. Sequencing was done on a sample of PBMCs or a T cell subset sorted from them (not recorded which). The origin of this receptor is a man aged 18-30 years who had mild COVID-19 (a few samples of this study predate the infection). Cell type and time point are not known. The gene calls are TRBV6-2 or TRBV6-3 and TRBJ2-2, with TRBD2 matching 9 bases. The CDR3 DNA reads as TGTGCCAGCCTTAGTGGACTAGCGCGGCGCGGCGGCACCGGGGAGCTGTTTTTT. This translates into CASLSGLARRGGTGELFF.